Reported below is one T cell receptor (beta chain). Assay used: immunoSEQ multiplex PCR; TCRdb lists only in-frame clones, some missing. Of around 160,000 clones listed, approximately 80% were seen once; the top ten hold 35% to 45%. The CDR3 is made up of 17 amino acids. From germline, CDR1 is LGHNA and CDR2 YSLEER. Trimming took 3 bases from V and 5 from J; bases not matched to a gene: 16. This sample is drawn from a study of blood T cell repertoires in COVID-19. Study as a whole: Donors in the United States, Italy and Spain gave samples during acute or convalescent COVID-19. Sample material is recorded as cDNA or gDNA derived from T cells, B-cell-depleted T cells, or PBMCs.

The sequenced sample was peripheral blood. This TCR derives from a human donor in a cohort sampled during active COVID-19. The chain carries TRBV4-3 and TRBJ2-7; 7 bases are a match to TRBD1. The DNA for the CDR3 is TGCGCCAGCAGCCAGCCTAACCGACAGGGATCCCCCAACGAGCAGTACTTC. Its translation is CASSQPNRQGSPNEQYF.